This T cell receptor beta chain comes out of a study of early T cells in non-severe SARS-CoV-2 infection. Across the whole study: The sequenced material was bulk RNA from unsorted whole blood, and its chains were unpaired. Overall study findings and caveats: Matching results from VDJdb favored anti-spike CD8 responses, leaving private and CD4 specificities undetected.

This clonotype was detected ten times or more. Antigen: not known. The germline CDR1 and CDR2 sequences are SSHAT and FNYEAQ (reference sequence). The CDR3 totals 13 residues. Trimming removed 3 bases from V and 8 bases from J, with 11 bases in between. Individual cDNA molecules were tagged with unique molecular identifiers, the study reported. TCRdb redid the calling of the 5' RACE reads with MiXCR, one entry per CDR3 protein. The table lists about 83,000 distinct CDR3 sequences, under 11% of them singletons. The chain is built from TRBV7-7 and TRBJ2-1, with D perhaps matching TRBD2 (5 bases). Specimen: whole blood, collected at baseline. The clonotype originates from an adult who was a healthcare worker with PCR-confirmed SARS-CoV-2 infection or an uninfected control (not recorded which). The CDR3 is CASSLTGGHEQFF. CDR3 DNA sequence: TGTGCCAGCAGCTTGACTGGCGGGCATGAGCAGTTCTTC.